The T cell receptor beta chain described here comes from a study of shared clonotypes between healthy human individuals. Study outcomes and limitations: Approximately 5% was the fraction of naive CD4 clonotypes found shared across a handful of donors.

Deep-level settings were used for running the assay. Repertoires were generated with immunoSEQ multiplex PCR, while TCRdb's copy carries only in-frame clones and drops some. The data hold fewer than 3 million clones, with less than 95% observed a single time. Splitting of CD4+ cells produced CD45RA+ naive and CD45RA-negative memory subsets. A note on this clone: Its antigen is currently unknown.

Sequencing was performed on naive CD4+ T cells from PBMCs. Documented subset: CD45RA+ positively selected. This TCR came from a man between 18 and 29 years old in good health. Some clones in this sample may be carry-over from other donors' samples.

The CDR3 loop reads CASSELFRQDSYEQYF. CDR3 in DNA: TGTGCCAGCAGTGAACTCTTTAGACAGGACTCCTACGAGCAGTACTTC. J is TRBJ2-7 and V is TRBV6-1; D is perhaps TRBD1 (6 bases). Germline CDR1 reads MNHNS; CDR2 reads SASEGT. This CDR3 region has 16 residues. The V end lost 2 bases, the J end lost 0 bases, and 14 bases lay between the germline ends.